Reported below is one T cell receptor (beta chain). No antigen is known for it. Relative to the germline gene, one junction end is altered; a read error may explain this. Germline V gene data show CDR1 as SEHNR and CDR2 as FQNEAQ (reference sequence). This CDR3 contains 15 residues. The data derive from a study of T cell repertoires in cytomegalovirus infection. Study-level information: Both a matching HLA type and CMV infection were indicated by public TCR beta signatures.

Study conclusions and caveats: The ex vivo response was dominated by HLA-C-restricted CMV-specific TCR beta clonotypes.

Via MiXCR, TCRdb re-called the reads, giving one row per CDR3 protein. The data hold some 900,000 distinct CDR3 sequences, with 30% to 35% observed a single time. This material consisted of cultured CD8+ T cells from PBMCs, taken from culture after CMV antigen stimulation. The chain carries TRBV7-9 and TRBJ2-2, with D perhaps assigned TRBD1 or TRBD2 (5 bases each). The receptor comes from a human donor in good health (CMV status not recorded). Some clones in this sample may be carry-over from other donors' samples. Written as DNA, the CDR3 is TGTGTCAGCAGCTATCGGGACGGAGTAGAAAGGGAGCTGTTTTTT. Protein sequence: CVSSYRDGVERELFF.